Below, 24 T cell receptor beta chains from the same sample are listed, as sequenced in a study of T cell repertoires in cytomegalovirus infection. No antigens are known for them. Each CDR3 protein is one row after TCRdb ran MiXCR on the reads. This table holds 80,000 to 95,000 distinct CDR3 sequences, around 28% found once. Specimen: CD8+ T cells from cultured PBMCs, collected from culture after CMV antigen stimulation. The receptors derive from a human donor in good health (CMV status not recorded). Some clones in this sample may be carry-over from other donors' samples.

V gene TRBV7-8 combines with J gene TRBJ2-5, with D maybe TRBD1 (5 bases). The CDR3 extends over 16 amino acids. With 2 bases removed from V and 2 bases from J, the gap between germline ends came to 15 bases. The V gene's germline CDR1 is SGHVS and CDR2 FQNEAQ. The CDR3 sequence: CASSLHPLGVQETQYF. The CDR3 nucleotides are TGTGCCAGCAGCTTACATCCGTTAGGGGTACAAGAGACCCAGTACTTC.

CDR3 region: CASSPLAGTSLRQFF. The CDR3 DNA follows: TGTGCCAGCAGTCCACTAGCGGGGACCTCTCTAAGGCAGTTCTTC. This chain joins TRBV2 and TRBJ2-1; TRBD2 aligns across 10 bases. This CDR3 contains 15 residues. The V gene end was trimmed by 5 bases and the J gene end by 12 bases; junction bases not matched to a gene: 13. Germline loops: CDR1 SNHLY, CDR2 FYNNEI. The whole variable domain, remainder taken from reference TRBV2 and TRBJ2-1, is EPEVTQTPSHQVTQMGQEVILRCVPISNHLYFYWYRQILGQKVEFLVSFYNNEISEKSEIFDDQFSVERPDGSNFTLKIRSTKLEDSAMYFCASSPLAGTSLRQFFGPGTRLTVL.

V is TRBV4-1 and J is TRBJ1-6, with D possibly being TRBD1 (5 bases). Germline V lookup: CDR1 MGHRA, CDR2 YSYEKL. The length of the CDR3 is 15 residues. V dropped 1 base and J dropped 7 bases, with 11 bases sitting between them. The CDR3 DNA follows: TGCGCCAGCAGCCAAGTCGGGGGTTCGAATTCACCCCTCCACTTT. As protein: CASSQVGGSNSPLHF.

In this sample, this clonotype turned up many times. The rearrangement links TRBV7-2 to TRBJ2-3, with 8 nucleotides matching TRBD2. V was clipped by 5 bases and J by 6 bases; unmatched bases: 7. CDR1 is SGHTA, CDR2 FQGNSA, per germline. CDR3 size: 14 residues. The CDR3 nucleotides read TGTGCCAGCAGCGCGGGACTAGGGAGGGATACGCAGTATTTT. Amino acid sequence: CASSAGLGRDTQYF. The full variable domain, completed using reference TRBV7-2 and TRBJ2-3, is GAGVSQSPSNKVTEKGKDVELRCDPISGHTALYWYRQSLGQGLEFLIYFQGNSAPDKSGLPSDRFSAERTGGSVSTLTIQRTQQEDSAVYLCASSAGLGRDTQYFGPGTRLTVL.

V and J are TRBV6-6 and TRBJ2-1; TRBD2 matches at 14 bases. This CDR3 contains 20 residues. V lost 5 bases, J lost 6 bases, and 18 bases stayed unmatched. Per the germline V gene, CDR1 is MNHNY and CDR2 is SVGAGI (reference sequence). For the CDR3, the DNA is TGTGCCAGCAGTGACACCACCCGCGGGACTAGCGGGGGTGAGGTCAATGAGCAGTTCTTC. This encodes CASSDTTRGTSGGEVNEQFF.

This clonotype was detected many times. The genes are TRBV12-3 or TRBV12-4 and TRBJ2-7; D is tentatively TRBD1 or TRBD2 (5 bases each). CDR3 size: 11 residues. The germline V and J ends were trimmed by 10 bases and 5 bases, with 12 bases remaining between them. CDR3 DNA: TGTGCCACCCTTCGGGGCGACGAGCAGTACTTC. This encodes CATLRGDEQYF.

This clonotype was detected ten times or more. V usage is TRBV7-8 and J usage is TRBJ1-2, with D uncertain. This CDR3 has 17 residues. V was trimmed by 5 bases and J by 6 bases, leaving 25 bases between them. Germline CDR1 is SGHVS and CDR2 is FQNEAQ. The CDR3 sequence is CASSPYEAGQHGDGYTF. The CDR3 DNA is TGTGCCAGCAGCCCCTACGAGGCAGGCCAACACGGGGATGGCTACACCTTC. Drawing the rest from reference TRBV7-8 and TRBJ1-2, the complete variable domain is GAGVSQSPRYKVAKRGQDVALRCDPISGHVSLFWYQQALGQGPEFLTYFQNEAQLDKSGLPSDRFFAERPEGSVSTLKIQRTQQEDSAVYLCASSPYEAGQHGDGYTFGSGTRLTVV.

This clonotype was picked up many times. The J gene is TRBJ1-4, the V gene TRBV6-5, with TRBD1 matching 11 bases. The V gene's germline CDR1 is MNHEY and CDR2 SVGAGI. This CDR3 comprises 17 residues. Trimming at V came to 6 bases and at J to 4 bases, leaving 10 bases not matched to a gene. The CDR3, as DNA: TGTGCCAGCAGCCCTCGGACAGGGGGCGCGGGTAATGAAAAACTGTTTTTT. It yields the protein CASSPRTGGAGNEKLFF.

This clonotype was observed at least ten times. The chain combines TRBV7-9 with TRBJ1-1; 8 bases are shared with TRBD1. V trimming: 4 bases; J trimming: 3 bases; junction bases outside the gene matches: 1. The CDR3 is 13 residues long. From germline, CDR1 is SEHNR and CDR2 FQNEAQ (reference sequence). The CDR3 sequence: CASSWGQDTEAFF. The DNA of the CDR3 is TGTGCCAGCAGCTGGGGACAGGACACTGAAGCTTTCTTT. The full variable domain, rest sourced from reference TRBV7-9 and TRBJ1-1, is DTGVSQNPRHKITKRGQNVTFRCDPISEHNRLYWYRQTLGQGPEFLTYFQNEAQLEKSRLLSDRFSAERPKGSFSTLEIQRTEQGDSAMYLCASSWGQDTEAFFGQGTRLTVV.

The J gene is TRBJ2-1, the V gene TRBV10-3; TRBD1 agrees at 9 bases. Trimming removed 2 bases from V and 8 bases from J; junction bases left unmatched: 7. Germline V gene data show CDR1 as ENHRY and CDR2 as SYGVKD. This CDR3 has 15 residues. As DNA, the CDR3 is TGTGCCATCAGTGAGGGGGGACAGGGTATAGATGAGCAGTTCTTC. The encoded protein is CAISEGGQGIDEQFF.

This clonotype was seen more than once but under ten times. This chain uses TRBV24-1 with TRBJ1-2, with D unresolved. Germline lookup yields CDR1 KGHDR and CDR2 SFDVKD. This CDR3 is 13 amino acids long. The germline V and J ends were trimmed by 3 bases and 8 bases, with 12 bases remaining between them. CDR3 nucleotide sequence: TGTGCCACCAGTGATCCAGCAGTGGGAGGCTACACCTTC. Its translation is CATSDPAVGGYTF.

The genes are TRBV5-1 and TRBJ1-1; perhaps TRBD1 as D (5 bases). Trimming shortened V by 2 bases and J by 1 base, and 15 bases separated the two germline ends. The CDR3 length is 16 residues. CDR1 and CDR2 from the germline V gene are SGHRS and YFSETQ. The CDR3 DNA reads TGCGCCAGCAGCTTTTTTCCGGGGGGACGGAACACTGAAGCTTTCTTT. Translated: CASSFFPGGRNTEAFF.

The V call is TRBV7-6, the J call TRBJ2-7; D possibly corresponds to TRBD1 (6 bases). Looked up from germline, CDR1 is SGHVS and CDR2 is FNYEAQ. Trimming removed 3 bases at V and 2 bases at J, with 14 bases between. The CDR3 runs to 15 residues. CDR3 nucleotides: TGTGCCAGCAGCTTGCCGCAGGGGAGTCCCTACGAGCAGTACTTC. It specifies CASSLPQGSPYEQYF.

This chain uses TRBV5-1 with TRBJ1-1; D might be TRBD1 (6 bases). CDR3 length equals 14 residues. Germline CDR1 and CDR2: SGHRS and YFSETQ. V shed 2 bases and J shed 5 bases, with 13 bases lying between them. The CDR3 protein is CASSLTGKGTEAFF. The DNA for the CDR3 is TGCGCCAGCAGCTTAACAGGGAAAGGAACTGAAGCTTTCTTT.

Ten or more counts support this clonotype. This chain connects TRBV5-4 to TRBJ2-1; D is perhaps TRBD1 (6 bases). This CDR3 has 16 residues. Germline V gene sequence: CDR1 SGHNT, CDR2 YYREEE (reference sequence). Trimming left V 4 bases short and J 6 bases short, with 20 bases between. Written as DNA, the CDR3 is TGTGCCAGCAGCACCCAACCCAGGGGTGGGGTCAATGAGCAGTTCTTC. This codes for CASSTQPRGGVNEQFF.

The chain links TRBV28 to TRBJ1-5; D is uncertain. Trimming took off 5 bases at V and 2 bases at J, with 16 bases between the two ends. The CDR3 is made up of 16 amino acids. Germline assignment: CDR1 MDHEN and CDR2 SYDVKM. The CDR3 loop is CASSPIWAVGNQPQHF. The DNA for the CDR3 is TGTGCCAGCAGTCCCATTTGGGCGGTTGGCAATCAGCCCCAGCATTTT.

This clonotype occurred many times. The chain is built from TRBV7-2 and TRBJ2-6; D is uncertain. Germline CDR1 is SGHTA and CDR2 is FQGNSA. Trimming took off 6 bases at V and 2 bases at J, with 8 bases between the two ends. The CDR3 extends over 14 amino acids. Here the CDR3 reads CASRHGTGANVLTF. In DNA, the CDR3 is TGTGCCAGCAGACATGGTACTGGGGCCAACGTCCTGACTTTC.

This clonotype showed up just a few times. The chain carries TRBV29-1 and TRBJ2-3; 14 bases agree with TRBD2. V lost 1 base, J lost 4 bases, and 1 base stayed unmatched. Germline-derived CDR1 and CDR2 are SQVTM and ANQGSEA. The CDR3 contains 15 residues. The CDR3 nucleotides are TGCAGCGTTGAAGGACTAGCGGGGGGGCCAGATACGCAGTATTTT. This translates into CSVEGLAGGPDTQYF.

The rearrangement links TRBV6-6 to TRBJ1-5; tentatively, D is TRBD1 (6 bases). Trimming removed 8 bases from V and 3 bases from J, with 11 bases in between. Germline CDR1 reads MNHNY; CDR2 reads SVGAGI (reference sequence). The length of the CDR3 is 13 residues. DNA of the CDR3: TGTGCCAGCGGGGGGCTTCTCAATCAGCCCCAGCATTTT. Translating gives CASGGLLNQPQHF.

This chain uses TRBV5-4 with TRBJ1-1; the D is unclear. The germline V gene encodes CDR1 SGHNT and CDR2 YYREEE (reference sequence). The CDR3 sequence is 13 residues long. Trimming stripped 5 bases from V and 4 bases from J, with 12 bases between. The CDR3 DNA reads as TGTGCCAGCAGGGGTGAGGCGGGCACTGAAGCTTTCTTT. This gives the protein CASRGEAGTEAFF.

The chain has TRBV5-1 and TRBJ1-4; 7 bases match TRBD1. Germline CDR1 reads SGHRS; CDR2 reads YFSETQ. The CDR3 runs 15 residues. V shed 4 bases and J 5 bases; nucleotides not matched to a gene: 8. The CDR3 spells CASSGDSRKNEKLFF. The CDR3 bases are TGCGCCAGCAGCGGGGACAGCCGGAAGAATGAAAAACTGTTTTTT.

The V call is TRBV27, the J call TRBJ2-5; 11 positions agree with TRBD2. The germline CDR1 and CDR2 sequences are MNHEY and SMNVEV (reference sequence). This CDR3 comprises 16 residues. The ends lost 1 base at V and 2 bases at J; junction bases unmatched: 3. The CDR3, as DNA: TGTGCCAGCAGTTTATGGCTAGCGGGGGGACAAGAGACCCAGTACTTC. It encodes CASSLWLAGGQETQYF.

The chain couples TRBV4-1 to TRBJ2-2, with D possibly being TRBD1 (6 bases). This CDR3 is built from 14 residues. Trimming removed 5 bases at V and 0 bases at J, with 7 bases between. Germline V lookup: CDR1 MGHRA, CDR2 YSYEKL. Here the CDR3 DNA reads TGCGCCAGCAGCTGGACAGCGAACACCGGGGAGCTGTTTTTT. Its protein product is CASSWTANTGELFF.

The chain recombines TRBV15 with TRBJ1-1, with D tentatively TRBD1 (5 bases). The CDR3 totals 13 residues. V lost 6 bases and J 1 base, leaving 9 bases between the germline ends. Germline values: CDR1 LNHNV, CDR2 YYDKDF (reference sequence). This CDR3 is CATRPTGNTEAFF. CDR3 nucleotide sequence: TGTGCCACCAGGCCTACAGGGAACACTGAAGCTTTCTTT.